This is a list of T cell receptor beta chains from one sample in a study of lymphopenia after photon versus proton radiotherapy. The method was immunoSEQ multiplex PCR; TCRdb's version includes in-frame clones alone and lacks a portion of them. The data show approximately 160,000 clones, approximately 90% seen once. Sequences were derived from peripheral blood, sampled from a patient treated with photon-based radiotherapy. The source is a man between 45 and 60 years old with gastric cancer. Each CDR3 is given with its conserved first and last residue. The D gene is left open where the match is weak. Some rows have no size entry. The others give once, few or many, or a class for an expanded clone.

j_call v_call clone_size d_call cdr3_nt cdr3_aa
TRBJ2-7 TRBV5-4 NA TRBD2 TGTGCCAGCAGCTTTGGCGGGAGCGGCGAGCAGTACTTC CASSFGGSGEQYF
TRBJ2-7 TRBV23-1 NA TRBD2 TGCGCCAGCAGTCAAGGTAAGGTAGTAGCGGGTATCTCGTACGAGCAGTACTTC CASSQGKVVAGISYEQYF
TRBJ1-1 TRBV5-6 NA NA TGTGCCAGCTTCCCCGAGACCGGCGGAGGCACTGAAGCTTTCTTT CASFPETGGGTEAFF
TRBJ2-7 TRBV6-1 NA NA TGTGCCAGCAGTGAAGTACGGTACGAGCAGTACTTC CASSEVRYEQYF
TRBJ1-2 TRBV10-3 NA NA TGTGCCATCAGTGACCCGTATGGCTACACCTTC CAISDPYGYTF
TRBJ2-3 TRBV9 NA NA TGTGCCAGCATGATAGGTACTGTGTCTACGTCGACAGATACGCAGTATTTT CASMIGTVSTSTDTQYF
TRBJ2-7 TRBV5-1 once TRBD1 TGCGCCAGCAGCCTCCAGGGACAGGACCCCTACGAGCAGTACTTC CASSLQGQDPYEQYF
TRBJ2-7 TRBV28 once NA TGTGCCAGCAGTTTAGGGGGAAATCCCTACGAGCAGTACTTC CASSLGGNPYEQYF
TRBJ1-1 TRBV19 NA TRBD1 TGTGCCAGTAGTGTAGACAGGGCCCTGAACACTGAAGCTTTCTTT CASSVDRALNTEAFF
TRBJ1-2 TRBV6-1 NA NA TGTGCCAGCAGTGAAGTTTGGGGCCCTAGCAACTATGGCTACACCTTC CASSEVWGPSNYGYTF
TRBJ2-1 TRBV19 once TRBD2 TGTGCCAGTAGTATAGGGACTAGCGGGATTAAGCAGTTCTTC CASSIGTSGIKQFF
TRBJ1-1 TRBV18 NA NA TGTGCCAGCTCACCGATTCAGGAGAACACTGAAGCTTTCTTT CASSPIQENTEAFF